The 31 T cell receptor beta chains below come from one sample, sequenced in a study of immune evolution from preneoplasia to lung adenocarcinoma. The repertoire was sequenced with immunoSEQ multiplex PCR; TCRdb's copy has only in-frame clones and lacks some. Of roughly 2,700 clones listed, around 81% are singletons. Sample: FFPE adjacent normal lung tissue. These receptors came from a person aged 60 to 85 with lung adenocarcinoma.

The genes are TRBV7-9 and TRBJ1-6; D is undetermined. V was trimmed by 5 bases and J by 7 bases, leaving 15 bases between them. CDR3 length: 15 residues. Germline V CDR1 and CDR2: SEHNR, FQNEAQ (reference sequence). The CDR3 here is CASSPDASGNSPLHF. The CDR3 DNA reads TGTGCCAGCAGCCCGGACGCCTCGGGAAATTCACCCCTCCACTTT.

This chain uses TRBV28 with TRBJ1-2, with 9 bases lining up with TRBD1. V lost 2 bases and J lost 6; bases outside the gene matches: 4. Looked up from germline, CDR1 is MDHEN and CDR2 is SYDVKM. The CDR3 runs to 14 residues. The CDR3 nucleotides are TGTGCCAGCAGTTTACGGGACAGGGAGGATGGCTACACCTTC. Its protein product is CASSLRDREDGYTF.

The chain is built from TRBV29-1 and TRBJ1-2; 7 bases match TRBD1. V shed 6 bases and J 6 bases; nucleotides not matched to a gene: 22. The CDR3 extends over 17 amino acids. Germline assignment: CDR1 SQVTM and CDR2 ANQGSEA. CDR3 region: CSVTQALRTDQGDGYTF. Here the CDR3 DNA reads TGCAGCGTCACCCAAGCCCTCCGGACAGACCAGGGGGATGGCTACACCTTC. Complete variable domain (other parts from reference TRBV29-1 and TRBJ1-2): SAVISQKPSRDICQRGTSLTIQCQVDSQVTMMFWYRQQPGQSLTLIATANQGSEATYESGFVIDKFPISRPNLTFSTLTVSNMSPEDSSIYLCSVTQALRTDQGDGYTFGSGTRLTVV.

The chain is built from TRBV10-1 and TRBJ2-7; tentatively, D is TRBD1 or TRBD2 (5 bases each). The ends were cut back, 7 bases at V and 6 bases at J, with 22 bases in the middle. The length of the CDR3 is 15 residues. In germline, CDR1 is WNHNN, CDR2 SYGVQD (reference sequence). In DNA form, the CDR3 reads TGCGCCAGCACGCACGGGGAGACAGCATCCGCCGAGCAGTACTTC. It translates to CASTHGETASAEQYF.

The chain links TRBV6-5 to TRBJ2-7; possibly TRBD1 for D (5 bases). Trimming left V 5 bases short and J 3 bases short, with 11 bases between. Germline V gene data show CDR1 as MNHEY and CDR2 as SVGAGI. The CDR3 extends over 13 amino acids. DNA for the CDR3: TGTGCCAGCAGTCGACAGTTCCTCTACGAGCAGTACTTC. Amino acid sequence: CASSRQFLYEQYF.

This chain connects TRBV27 to TRBJ2-2, with D uncertain. Germline lookup yields CDR1 MNHEY and CDR2 SMNVEV (reference sequence). This CDR3 has 15 amino acids. The V and J ends lost 3 bases and 2 bases respectively, with 10 bases between them. The CDR3 DNA is TGTGCCAGCAGTTTCTCCAGCTTCAACACCGGGGAGCTGTTTTTT. Protein: CASSFSSFNTGELFF.

Concerning this clone: An end of the junction differs from the germline gene, which may be a read error. The chain combines TRBV5-1 with TRBJ2-3; a possible D gene is TRBD2 (5 bases). This CDR3 has 15 amino acids. Germline V CDR1 and CDR2: SGHRS, YFSETQ. Here the CDR3 reads CSSSLAGFQADTQYF. DNA of the CDR3: TGCTCCAGCAGCTTGGCGGGTTTTCAGGCAGATACGCAGTATTTT.

This chain links TRBV25-1 with TRBJ2-7, with unresolved D. The V gene's germline CDR1 is MGHDK and CDR2 SYGVNS. The CDR3 loop spans 12 amino acids. Trimming shortened V by 8 bases and J by 6 bases, and 14 bases separated the two germline ends. Written as DNA, the CDR3 is TGTGCCAGCGAGATGAGTCGATCCGAGCAGTACTTC. It yields the protein CASEMSRSEQYF.

The chain is built from TRBV7-2 and TRBJ1-6; D not certain. The CDR3 runs to 16 residues. With 6 bases removed from V and 7 bases from J, the gap between germline ends came to 19 bases. Germline CDR1 reads SGHTA; CDR2 reads FQGNSA. In DNA form, the CDR3 reads TGTGCCAGCAGTTCTTTTCCAGTCCCCCAAAATTCACCCCTCCACTTT. Its translation: CASSSFPVPQNSPLHF.

The chain carries TRBV2 and TRBJ2-5; a possible D gene is TRBD2 (6 bases). Between the trimmed V and J ends, which lost 2 bases and 1 base, there was a span of 8 bases. The CDR3 is 14 amino acids. CDR1 and CDR2 from the germline V gene are SNHLY and FYNNEI. This CDR3 reads CASSETAGQETQYF. In DNA, the CDR3 is TGTGCCAGCAGTGAAACAGCGGGCCAAGAGACCCAGTACTTC.

CDR3 sequence reads: CASRGTGWGYF. In DNA, the CDR3 is TGTGCCAGCAGGGGGACTGGATGGGGGTACTTC. This chain connects TRBV7-3 to TRBJ2-7; weak D call: TRBD2 (6 bases). The CDR3 contains 11 residues. Looked up from germline, CDR1 is SGHTA and CDR2 is FQGTGA. V gave up 6 bases and J gave up 12 bases, with 15 bases separating them. The complete variable domain, with remaining parts taken from reference TRBV7-3 and TRBJ2-7, reads GAGVSQTPSNKVTEKGKYVELRCDPISGHTALYWYRQSLGQGPEFLIYFQGTGAADDSGLPNDRFFAVRPEGSVSTLKIQRTERGDSAVYLCASRGTGWGYFGPGTRLTVT.

CDR3: CASSPKGANTEAFF. Here the CDR3 DNA reads TGTGCCAGCAGCCCCAAGGGGGCGAACACTGAAGCTTTCTTT. The chain has TRBV6-6 and TRBJ1-1, with 7 bases matching TRBD1. The length of the CDR3 is 14 residues. J lost 1 base, V lost 6 bases, and 5 bases had no gene match. The V gene's germline CDR1 is MNHNY and CDR2 SVGAGI (reference sequence).

The J gene is TRBJ2-3, the V gene TRBV29-1; D not certain. The germline V and J ends were trimmed by 4 bases and 0 bases, with 5 bases remaining between them. Germline lookup yields CDR1 SQVTM and CDR2 ANQGSEA. The length of the CDR3 is 12 residues. DNA for the CDR3: TGCAGCGTTGGCGATAGCACAGATACGCAGTATTTT. Translated, it gives CSVGDSTDTQYF.

The V and J genes are TRBV6-6 and TRBJ1-1; 9 nucleotides line up with TRBD1. The CDR3 contains 14 residues. J gave up 5 bases and V 2 bases, and 3 bases lay outside the gene matches. The germline V gene has CDR1 MNHNY and CDR2 SVGAGI (reference sequence). The CDR3 is CASSYDRGGTEAFF. The CDR3 DNA follows: TGTGCCAGCAGTTACGACAGGGGGGGAACTGAAGCTTTCTTT.

The chain has TRBV15 and TRBJ2-1; tentatively, D is TRBD1 or TRBD2 (5 bases each). Per the germline V gene, CDR1 is LNHNV and CDR2 is YYDKDF (reference sequence). The CDR3 covers 14 residues. The germline V and J ends were trimmed by 0 bases and 5 bases, with 8 bases remaining between them. The CDR3 protein is CATSRDGGNNEQFF. The CDR3 DNA is TGTGCCACCAGCAGAGATGGGGGTAACAATGAGCAGTTCTTC. Looking up the rest from reference TRBV15 and TRBJ2-1 gives the full variable domain: DAMVIQNPRYQVTQFGKPVTLSCSQTLNHNVMYWYQQKSSQAPKLLFHYYDKDFNNEADTPDNFQSRRPNTSFCFLDIRSPGLGDTAMYLCATSRDGGNNEQFFGPGTRLTVL.

The V and J genes are TRBV28 and TRBJ1-2; D unresolved. V was shortened by 3 bases and J by 7 bases, with 15 bases between the two germline ends. There are 14 residues in the CDR3. CDR1 and CDR2 from the germline V gene are MDHEN and SYDVKM. Here the CDR3 DNA reads TGTGCCAGCAGTTTCCTACGTAGAGGAGGTGGCTACACCTTC. It codes for CASSFLRRGGGYTF.

The J gene is TRBJ2-3, the V gene TRBV28; D gene uncertain. This CDR3 comprises 14 residues. With 7 bases removed from V and 0 bases from J, the gap between germline ends came to 11 bases. Germline assignment: CDR1 MDHEN and CDR2 SYDVKM. CDR3 nucleotides: TGTGCCAGCACCCTCGGCCTCAGCACAGATACGCAGTATTTT. Translating it yields CASTLGLSTDTQYF.

The chain links TRBV5-1 to TRBJ2-5; 7 nucleotides match TRBD1. J lost 1 base, V lost 6 bases, and 15 bases had no gene match. The CDR3 length is 17 residues. Germline V lookup: CDR1 SGHRS, CDR2 YFSETQ. For the CDR3, the DNA is TGCGCCAGCAATCCAAACCCGACAGGGAGTGCCCAAGAGACCCAGTACTTC. Translating it yields CASNPNPTGSAQETQYF.

This chain links TRBV29-1 with TRBJ2-7, with 10 nucleotides matching TRBD1. V lost 5 bases to trimming and J lost 3 bases; unmatched junction nucleotides: 4. The CDR3 runs to 13 residues. Germline lookup yields CDR1 SQVTM and CDR2 ANQGSEA. The CDR3 is CSVSTGGGYEQYF. DNA for the CDR3: TGCAGCGTTTCGACAGGGGGCGGCTACGAGCAGTACTTC.

The chain is built from TRBV29-1 and TRBJ2-5; perhaps TRBD2 as D (7 bases). The V and J ends lost 5 bases and 5 bases respectively, with 15 bases between them. The germline CDR1 and CDR2 sequences are SQVTM and ANQGSEA. The CDR3 is made up of 13 amino acids. The chain's CDR3 is CSVSNGGPETQYF. The CDR3 coding sequence is TGCAGCGTTAGTAACGGGGGGCCGGAGACCCAGTACTTC.

The chain recombines TRBV7-9 with TRBJ1-2; unclear D gene. The length of the CDR3 is 13 residues. With 2 bases removed from V and 8 bases from J, the gap between germline ends came to 12 bases. CDR1 and CDR2 (germline): SEHNR, FQNEAQ (reference sequence). The CDR3 is CASSLSTHGGYTF. In nucleotides, the CDR3 is TGTGCCAGCAGCTTATCCACTCACGGCGGCTACACCTTC.

The rearrangement uses TRBV4-1 and TRBJ2-7; D uncertain. The CDR3 loop spans 15 amino acids. Between the trimmed V and J ends, which lost 1 base and 4 bases, there was a span of 14 bases. Germline values: CDR1 MGHRA, CDR2 YSYEKL. In nucleotides, the CDR3 is TGCGCCAGCAGCCAAGCGCCCGGTACCTCTTACGAGCAGTACTTC. Protein sequence: CASSQAPGTSYEQYF.

Worth noting for this clone: A clone one base away is much larger, so this may be a read error. J is TRBJ1-2 and V is TRBV6-5; tentative D call: TRBD1 (6 bases). Germline V gives CDR1 MNHEY, CDR2 SVGAGI. This CDR3 is built from 15 residues. Trimming took off 6 bases at V and 1 base at J, with 15 bases between the two ends. CDR3 coding DNA: TGTGCCAGCAGCTATACGACAGGAATTAACTATGGCTACACCTTC. Translated: CASSYTTGINYGYTF.

V is TRBV5-4 and J is TRBJ2-3, with 8 bases that match TRBD2. This CDR3 region has 13 residues. Germline V CDR1 and CDR2: SGHNT, YYREEE (reference sequence). With 2 bases clipped from V and 6 bases from J, the junction kept 2 bases outside the gene matches. CDR3: CASSLLADDTQYF. CDR3 DNA sequence: TGTGCCAGCAGCTTACTAGCGGATGATACGCAGTATTTT.

CDR3 protein: CASSYRVGTYEQYF. In DNA form, the CDR3 reads TGTGCCAGCAGTTACAGGGTTGGGACCTACGAGCAGTACTTC. The chain carries TRBV6-5 and TRBJ2-7; no reliable D call. CDR1 and CDR2 from the germline V gene are MNHEY and SVGAGI. V lost 2 bases, J lost 2 bases, and 10 bases lay in between. The CDR3 runs 14 residues.

V and J are TRBV9 and TRBJ2-5; maybe TRBD2 (5 bases). V was clipped by 4 bases and J by 4 bases, with 14 bases between them. Germline V gives CDR1 SGDLS, CDR2 YYNGEE. The CDR3 runs 14 residues. The CDR3 protein is CASSPVSGLETQYF. CDR3 in DNA: TGTGCCAGCAGCCCAGTGTCGGGGTTAGAGACCCAGTACTTC.

The chain uses TRBV14 and TRBJ1-1; D is uncertain. Between the trimmed V and J ends, which lost 7 bases and 0 bases, there was a span of 18 bases. CDR1 is SGHDN and CDR2 is FVKESK in the germline V gene. The length of the CDR3 is 16 residues. CDR3 region: CASTPDGPAMNTEAFF. In DNA form, the CDR3 reads TGTGCCAGCACCCCAGACGGTCCAGCCATGAACACTGAAGCTTTCTTT.

The chain uses TRBV7-8 and TRBJ1-4; the D gene is possibly TRBD1 (5 bases). Per the germline V gene, CDR1 is SGHVS and CDR2 is FQNEAQ. The CDR3 runs 15 residues. V was clipped by 1 base and J by 8 bases, with 14 bases between them. The CDR3 loop reads CASSLEAGLREKLFF. The CDR3 nucleotides are TGTGCCAGCAGCTTAGAGGCGGGGCTAAGGGAAAAACTGTTTTTT.

V and J are TRBV28 and TRBJ2-5, with 14 bases matching TRBD2. J lost 5 bases, V lost 5 bases, and 7 bases had no gene match. The CDR3 has 16 amino acids. Germline V gives CDR1 MDHEN, CDR2 SYDVKM. The CDR3 nucleotides read TGTGCCAGCAGTCCAATGGGACTAGCGGGGGCCGAGACCCAGTACTTC. The encoded protein is CASSPMGLAGAETQYF.

This sequence joins TRBV2 and TRBJ1-1; no clear D gene. Trimming shortened V by 3 bases and J by 0 bases, and 5 bases separated the two germline ends. Per the germline V gene, CDR1 is SNHLY and CDR2 is FYNNEI. There are 13 residues in the CDR3. The CDR3 region has the DNA TGTGCCAGCAGTGAGCTCATGAACACTGAAGCTTTCTTT. Its translation: CASSELMNTEAFF.

This chain connects TRBV11-2 to TRBJ2-7, with D maybe TRBD1 (6 bases). The CDR3 consists of 14 residues. Germline V gives CDR1 SGHAT, CDR2 FQNNGV. Trimming stripped 5 bases from V and 3 bases from J, with 14 bases between. The CDR3 loop is CASSRGGGGYEQYF. CDR3 nucleotide sequence: TGTGCCAGCAGCCGAGGGGGTGGGGGCTACGAGCAGTACTTC.